One sample yielded the 4 T cell receptor beta chains listed below, sequenced in a study of blood T cell repertoires in COVID-19. Clones were read by immunoSEQ multiplex PCR, and TCRdb kept only the in-frame ones, dropping some. The sample consists of roughly 400,000 clones, about 88% of them appearing once. The specimen sequenced was PBMCs or T cells enriched from blood (not recorded which). Receptors originate from a woman aged 18-30 years who had been exposed to COVID-19.

V is TRBV27 and J is TRBJ1-4, with TRBD1 as a possible D gene (6 bases). The V end lost 5 bases, the J end lost 3 bases, and 10 bases lay between the germline ends. CDR1 is MNHEY and CDR2 is SMNVEV in the germline V gene (reference sequence). The CDR3 spans 14 residues. CDR3 nucleotide sequence: TGTGCCAGCAGTCCGGACAGATCTAATGAAAAACTGTTTTTT. Its translation is CASSPDRSNEKLFF.

The V gene is TRBV7-7, the J gene TRBJ2-7, with TRBD1 matching over 7 bases. After removal of 5 bases from V and 3 bases from J, the junction contained 19 bases not matched to a gene. Germline V gene sequence: CDR1 SSHAT, CDR2 FNYEAQ (reference sequence). The CDR3 has 18 residues. CDR3 in amino acids: CASSPQWVDRARVYEQYF. The CDR3 DNA sequence: TGTGCCAGCAGCCCTCAGTGGGTCGACAGGGCTCGGGTCTACGAGCAGTACTTC.

The count of this clone is one. The genes are TRBV28 and TRBJ1-6; 7 positions agree with TRBD1. J lost 6 bases, V lost 2 bases, and 13 bases had no gene match. CDR1 is MDHEN and CDR2 is SYDVKM in the germline V gene. CDR3 size: 18 residues. For the CDR3, the DNA is TGTGCCAGCAGTTTAACGAACAGGGGCCTACTATTTAATTCACCCCTCCACTTT. It encodes CASSLTNRGLLFNSPLHF.

This chain uses TRBV10-2 with TRBJ1-3, with TRBD1 matching over 7 bases. The V and J ends lost 3 bases and 0 bases, in that order; junction bases with no gene match: 2. The CDR3 has 15 residues. The germline V gene has CDR1 WSHSY and CDR2 SAAADI. The CDR3 bases are TGCGCCAGCAGTGAAGGGGGCCGCTCTGGAAACACCATATATTTT. It encodes CASSEGGRSGNTIYF.